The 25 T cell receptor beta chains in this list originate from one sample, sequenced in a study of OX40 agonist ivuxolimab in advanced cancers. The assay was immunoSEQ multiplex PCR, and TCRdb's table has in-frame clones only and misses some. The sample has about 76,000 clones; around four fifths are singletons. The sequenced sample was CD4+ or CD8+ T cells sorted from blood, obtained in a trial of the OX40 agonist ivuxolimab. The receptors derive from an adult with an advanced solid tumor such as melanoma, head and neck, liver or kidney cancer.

In DNA form, the CDR3 reads TGTGCCAGCAGCGTAGGACAGGCGACCGGCGAGCAGTACTTC. The encoded protein is CASSVGQATGEQYF. The J gene is TRBJ2-7, the V gene TRBV9, with D maybe TRBD1 (6 bases). Trimming stripped 0 bases from V and 6 bases from J, with 13 bases between. CDR3 size: 14 residues. Germline V gives CDR1 SGDLS, CDR2 YYNGEE.

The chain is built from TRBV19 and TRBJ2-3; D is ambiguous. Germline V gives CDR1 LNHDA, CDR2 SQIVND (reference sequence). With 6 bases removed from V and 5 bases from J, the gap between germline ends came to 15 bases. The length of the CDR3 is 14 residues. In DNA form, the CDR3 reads TGTGCCAGTAGGGTAGCCCAGGCGGTAGATACGCAGTATTTT. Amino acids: CASRVAQAVDTQYF.

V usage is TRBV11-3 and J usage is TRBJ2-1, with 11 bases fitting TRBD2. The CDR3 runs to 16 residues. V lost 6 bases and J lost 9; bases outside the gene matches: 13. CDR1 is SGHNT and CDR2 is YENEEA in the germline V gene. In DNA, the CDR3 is TGTGCCAGCAGTTTAACTAGCGGGAGTTTCTTAAGTGAGCAGTTCTTC. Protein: CASSLTSGSFLSEQFF.

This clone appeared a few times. In nucleotides, the CDR3 is TGCGCCAGCAGCTTGGAGGGTCAAGTCTCCTACGAGCAGTACTTC. Its protein product is CASSLEGQVSYEQYF. The V call is TRBV5-1, the J call TRBJ2-7; D is uncertain. Germline V gives CDR1 SGHRS, CDR2 YFSETQ. Trimming left V 0 bases short and J 0 bases short, with 10 bases between. This CDR3 has 15 amino acids. Full variable domain (remainder filled in from reference TRBV5-1 and TRBJ2-7): KAGVTQTPRYLIKTRGQQVTLSCSPISGHRSVSWYQQTPGQGLQFLFEYFSETQRNKGNFPGRFSGRQFSNSRSEMNVSTLELGDSALYLCASSLEGQVSYEQYFGPGTRLTVT.

The CDR3 bases are TGCGCCAGCAGCTTGGATTGGGGGAGTGGAAACACCATATATTTT. Protein product: CASSLDWGSGNTIYF. The rearrangement links TRBV5-1 to TRBJ1-3; a weak D match, TRBD1 (5 bases). This CDR3 comprises 15 residues. Trimming removed 0 bases at V and 3 bases at J, with 10 bases between. Germline CDR1 SGHRS, CDR2 YFSETQ. The whole variable domain, filled in from reference TRBV5-1 and TRBJ1-3, reads KAGVTQTPRYLIKTRGQQVTLSCSPISGHRSVSWYQQTPGQGLQFLFEYFSETQRNKGNFPGRFSGRQFSNSRSEMNVSTLELGDSALYLCASSLDWGSGNTIYFGEGSWLTVV.

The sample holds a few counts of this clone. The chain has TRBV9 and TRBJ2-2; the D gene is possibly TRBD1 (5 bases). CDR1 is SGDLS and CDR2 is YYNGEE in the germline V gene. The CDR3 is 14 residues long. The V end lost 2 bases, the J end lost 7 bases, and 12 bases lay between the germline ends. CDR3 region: CASSVRVRGGELFF. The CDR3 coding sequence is TGTGCCAGCAGCGTCAGGGTACGAGGCGGGGAGCTGTTTTTT.

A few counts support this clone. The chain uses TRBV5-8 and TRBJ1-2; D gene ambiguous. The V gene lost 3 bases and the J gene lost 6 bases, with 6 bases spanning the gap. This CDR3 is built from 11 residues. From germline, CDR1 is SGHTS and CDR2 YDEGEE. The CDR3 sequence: CASSSSDGYTF. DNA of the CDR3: TGTGCCAGCAGCTCGTCGGATGGCTACACCTTC.

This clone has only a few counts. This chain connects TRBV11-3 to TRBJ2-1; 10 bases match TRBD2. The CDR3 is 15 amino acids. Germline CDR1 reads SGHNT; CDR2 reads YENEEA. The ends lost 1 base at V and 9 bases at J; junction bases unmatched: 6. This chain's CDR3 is CASSLVSSGSAEQFF. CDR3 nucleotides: TGTGCCAGCAGCTTAGTATCTAGCGGGAGCGCTGAGCAGTTCTTC.

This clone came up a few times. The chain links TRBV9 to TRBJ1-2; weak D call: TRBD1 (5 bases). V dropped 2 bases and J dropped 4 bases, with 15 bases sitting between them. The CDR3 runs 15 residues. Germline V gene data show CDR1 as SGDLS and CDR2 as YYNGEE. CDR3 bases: TGTGCCAGCAGCGTGGGGCCGGACAACGGCTATGGCTACACCTTC. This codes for CASSVGPDNGYGYTF. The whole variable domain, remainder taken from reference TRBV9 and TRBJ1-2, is DSGVTQTPKHLITATGQRVTLRCSPRSGDLSVYWYQQSLDQGLQFLIQYYNGEERAKGNILERFSAQQFPDLHSELNLSSLELGDSALYFCASSVGPDNGYGYTFGSGTRLTVV.

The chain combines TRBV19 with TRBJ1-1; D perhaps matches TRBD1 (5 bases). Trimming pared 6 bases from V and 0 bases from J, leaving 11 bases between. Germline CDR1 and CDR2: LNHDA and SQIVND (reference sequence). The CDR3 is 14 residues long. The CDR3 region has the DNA TGTGCCAGTAGCCGCCTAGGGGTGAACACTGAAGCTTTCTTT. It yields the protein CASSRLGVNTEAFF. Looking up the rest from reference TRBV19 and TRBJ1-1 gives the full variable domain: DGGITQSPKYLFRKEGQNVTLSCEQNLNHDAMYWYRQDPGQGLRLIYYSQIVNDFQKGDIAEGYSVSREKKESFPLTVTSAQKNPTAFYLCASSRLGVNTEAFFGQGTRLTVV.

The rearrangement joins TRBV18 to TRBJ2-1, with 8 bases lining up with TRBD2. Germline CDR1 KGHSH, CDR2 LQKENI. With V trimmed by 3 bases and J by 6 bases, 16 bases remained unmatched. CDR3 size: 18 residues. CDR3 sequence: CASSPSPGGSGSGNEQFF. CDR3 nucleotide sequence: TGTGCCAGCTCACCCTCACCGGGGGGGTCAGGGAGCGGCAATGAGCAGTTCTTC. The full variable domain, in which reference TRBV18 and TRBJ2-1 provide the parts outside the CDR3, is NAGVMQNPRHLVRRRGQEARLRCSPMKGHSHVYWYRQLPEEGLKFMVYLQKENIIDESGMPKERFSAEFPKEGPSILRIQQVVRGDSAAYFCASSPSPGGSGSGNEQFFGPGTRLTVL.

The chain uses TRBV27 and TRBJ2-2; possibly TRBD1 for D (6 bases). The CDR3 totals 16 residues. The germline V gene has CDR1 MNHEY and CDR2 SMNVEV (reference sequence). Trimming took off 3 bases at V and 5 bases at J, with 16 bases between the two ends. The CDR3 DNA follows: TGTGCCAGCAGTTTTAGGCAGGGGAGTGAGACCGGGGAGCTGTTTTTT. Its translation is CASSFRQGSETGELFF.

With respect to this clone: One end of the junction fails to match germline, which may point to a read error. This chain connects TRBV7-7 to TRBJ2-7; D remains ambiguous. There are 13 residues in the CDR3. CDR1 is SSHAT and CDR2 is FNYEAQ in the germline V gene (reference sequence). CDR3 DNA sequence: TGTGCTAGCAGCTTAGACTCGGAACGCGAGCAGTACTTC. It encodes CASSLDSEREQYF.

This CDR3 is CASSLDFLNAWESSYNSPLHF. Here the CDR3 DNA reads TGTGCCAGCAGTTTAGATTTTCTGAACGCCTGGGAATCGTCGTATAATTCACCCCTCCACTTT. The rearrangement links TRBV28 to TRBJ1-6; D unclear. The germline V gene encodes CDR1 MDHEN and CDR2 SYDVKM. The CDR3 contains 21 residues. Trimming took 2 bases from V and 4 from J, leaving 27 bases between them.

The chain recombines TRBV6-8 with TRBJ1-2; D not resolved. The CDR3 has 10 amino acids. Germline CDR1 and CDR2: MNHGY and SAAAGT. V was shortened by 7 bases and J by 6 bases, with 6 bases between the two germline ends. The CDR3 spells CASTSDGYTF. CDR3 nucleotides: TGTGCCAGCACATCCGATGGCTACACCTTC.

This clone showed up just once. CDR3 region: CASSLRRGGGETQYF. Written as DNA, the CDR3 is TGCGCCAGCAGCTTGAGGCGGGGGGGCGGAGAGACCCAGTACTTC. The gene calls are TRBV5-1 and TRBJ2-5; 9 bases align to TRBD2. CDR1 and CDR2 from the germline V gene are SGHRS and YFSETQ. V shed 1 base, J shed 4 bases, and the junction held 5 bases outside the gene matches. This CDR3 is built from 15 residues.

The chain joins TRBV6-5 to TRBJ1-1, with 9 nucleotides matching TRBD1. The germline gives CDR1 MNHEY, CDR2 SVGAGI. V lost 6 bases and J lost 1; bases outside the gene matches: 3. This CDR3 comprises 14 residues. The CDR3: CASRYRGRNTEAFF. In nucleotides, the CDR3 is TGTGCCAGCAGGTACAGGGGGCGGAACACTGAAGCTTTCTTT.

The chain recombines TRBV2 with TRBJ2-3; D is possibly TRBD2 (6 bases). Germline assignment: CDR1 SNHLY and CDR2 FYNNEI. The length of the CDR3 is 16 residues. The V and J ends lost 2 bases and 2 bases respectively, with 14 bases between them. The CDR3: CASSERGSGTTDTQYF. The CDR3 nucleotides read TGTGCCAGCAGTGAACGGGGTAGCGGAACCACAGATACGCAGTATTTT.

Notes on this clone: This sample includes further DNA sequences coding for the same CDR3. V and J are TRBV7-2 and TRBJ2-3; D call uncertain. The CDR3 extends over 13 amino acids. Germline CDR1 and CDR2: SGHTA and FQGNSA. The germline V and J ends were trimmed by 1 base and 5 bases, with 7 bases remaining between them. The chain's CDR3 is CASSLGPGDTQYF. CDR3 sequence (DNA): TGTGCCAGCAGCTTAGGTCCGGGAGATACGCAGTATTTT.

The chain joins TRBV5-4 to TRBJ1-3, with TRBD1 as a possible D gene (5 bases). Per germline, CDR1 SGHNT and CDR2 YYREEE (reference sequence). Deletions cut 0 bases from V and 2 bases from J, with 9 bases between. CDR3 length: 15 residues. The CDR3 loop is CASSLGSGTGNTIYF. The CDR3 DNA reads TGTGCCAGCAGCTTGGGATCAGGGACTGGAAACACCATATATTTT.

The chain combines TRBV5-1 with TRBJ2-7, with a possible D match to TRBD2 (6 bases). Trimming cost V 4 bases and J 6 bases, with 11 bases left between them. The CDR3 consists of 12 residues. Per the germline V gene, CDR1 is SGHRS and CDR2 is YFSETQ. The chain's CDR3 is CASSTTGGEQYF. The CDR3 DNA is TGCGCCAGCAGCACGACCGGGGGCGAGCAGTACTTC.

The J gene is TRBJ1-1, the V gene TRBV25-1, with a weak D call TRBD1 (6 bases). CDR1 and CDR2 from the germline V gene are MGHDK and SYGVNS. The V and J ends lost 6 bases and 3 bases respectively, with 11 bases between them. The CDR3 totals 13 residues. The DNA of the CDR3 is TGTGCCAGCAGGGGGGCAAGGGACACTGAAGCTTTCTTT. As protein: CASRGARDTEAFF. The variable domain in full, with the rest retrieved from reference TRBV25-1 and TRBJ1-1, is EADIYQTPRYLVIGTGKKITLECSQTMGHDKMYWYQQDPGMELHLIHYSYGVNSTEKGDLSSESTVSRIRTEHFPLTLESARPSHTSQYLCASRGARDTEAFFGQGTRLTVV.

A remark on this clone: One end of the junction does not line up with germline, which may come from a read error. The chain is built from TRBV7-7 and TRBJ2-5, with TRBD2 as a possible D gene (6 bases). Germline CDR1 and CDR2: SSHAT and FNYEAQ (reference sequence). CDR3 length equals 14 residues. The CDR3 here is CASSQVGTHETQYF. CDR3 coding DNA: TGTGCTAGCAGCCAGGTGGGGACTCACGAGACCCAGTACTTC.

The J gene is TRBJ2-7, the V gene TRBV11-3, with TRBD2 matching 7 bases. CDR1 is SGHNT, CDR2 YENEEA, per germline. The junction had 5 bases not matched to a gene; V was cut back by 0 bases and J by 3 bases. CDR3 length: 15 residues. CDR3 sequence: CASSLDGTGGYEQYF. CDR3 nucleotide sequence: TGTGCCAGCAGCTTAGATGGGACGGGGGGCTACGAGCAGTACTTC.

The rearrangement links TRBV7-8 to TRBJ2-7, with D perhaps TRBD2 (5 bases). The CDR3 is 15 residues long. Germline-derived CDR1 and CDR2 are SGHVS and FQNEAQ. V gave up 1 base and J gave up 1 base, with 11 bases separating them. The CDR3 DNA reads TGTGCCAGCAGCTTAGGGCTAGCTGGTTCCTACGAGCAGTACTTC. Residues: CASSLGLAGSYEQYF.